The source of this TCR beta chain is a study of T cells in Graves' hyperthyroidism and ophthalmopathy. At the level of the study: Pretreatment peripheral blood was obtained at initial diagnosis.

This clonotype has more than one count but fewer than ten. This CDR3 has 12 amino acids. CDR1 and CDR2 from the germline V gene are ENHRY and SYGVKD. Trimming cost V 4 bases and J 5 bases; bases outside gene matches: 2. What was amplified from RNA transcripts were TCR beta CDR3 regions. The HTBI primer set served for first-round RT-PCR of the TCR CDR3. TCRdb called the multiplex PCR reads again in MiXCR, with one record for every CDR3 protein. The table includes 250,000 to 350,000 distinct CDR3 sequences, 16% detected once. Uncontrolled infection, other autoimmune disease, pregnancy or lactation barred patients from enrollment. Every diagnosis used clinical symptoms, serum thyroxine and TRAb, thyroid ultrasound and orbital computed tomography.

Sequenced: blood. The rearrangement links TRBV10-3 to TRBJ2-7; 7 bases map to TRBD1. The sequence came from a man under 40 with Graves' hyperthyroidism. CDR3 residues: CAISGDRDEQYF. DNA of the CDR3: TGTGCCATCAGTGGAGACAGGGACGAGCAGTACTTC.